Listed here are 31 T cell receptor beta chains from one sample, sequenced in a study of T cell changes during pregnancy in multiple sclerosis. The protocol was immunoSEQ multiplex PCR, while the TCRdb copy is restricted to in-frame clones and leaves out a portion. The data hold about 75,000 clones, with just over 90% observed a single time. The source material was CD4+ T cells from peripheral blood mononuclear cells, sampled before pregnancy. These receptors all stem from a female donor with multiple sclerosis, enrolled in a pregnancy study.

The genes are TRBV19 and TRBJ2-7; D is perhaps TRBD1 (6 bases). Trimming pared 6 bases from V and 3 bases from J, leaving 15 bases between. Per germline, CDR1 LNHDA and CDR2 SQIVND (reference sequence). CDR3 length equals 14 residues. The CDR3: CASSEQGPIYEQYF. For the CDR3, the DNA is TGTGCCAGTAGCGAACAGGGCCCAATCTACGAGCAGTACTTC.

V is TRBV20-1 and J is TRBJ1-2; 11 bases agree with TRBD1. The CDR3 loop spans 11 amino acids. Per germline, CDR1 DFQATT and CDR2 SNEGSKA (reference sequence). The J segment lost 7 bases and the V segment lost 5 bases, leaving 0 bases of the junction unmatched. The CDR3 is CSAGTGGGYTF. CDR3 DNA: TGCAGTGCTGGGACAGGGGGTGGCTACACCTTC.

This chain's CDR3 is CASSPRTSGTYNEQFF. The CDR3 DNA reads as TGTGCCAGCAGCCCCAGGACTAGCGGGACGTACAATGAGCAGTTCTTC. The chain is built from TRBV11-1 and TRBJ2-1, with 12 bases aligning to TRBD2. This CDR3 is built from 16 residues. Germline CDR1 SGHAT, CDR2 FQDESV (reference sequence). V trimming: 5 bases; J trimming: 4 bases; junction bases outside the gene matches: 6. Variable domain in full (rest from reference TRBV11-1 and TRBJ2-1): EAEVAQSPRYKITEKSQAVAFWCDPISGHATLYWYRQILGQGPELLVQFQDESVVDDSQLPKDRFSAERLKGVDSTLKIQPAELGDSAMYLCASSPRTSGTYNEQFFGPGTRLTVL.

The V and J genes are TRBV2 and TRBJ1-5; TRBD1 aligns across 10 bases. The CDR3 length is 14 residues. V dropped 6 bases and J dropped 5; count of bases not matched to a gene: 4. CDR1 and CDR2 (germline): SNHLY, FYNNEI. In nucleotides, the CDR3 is TGTGCCAGCAGCGCGGGACAGGGGTATCAGCCCCAGCATTTT. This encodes CASSAGQGYQPQHF. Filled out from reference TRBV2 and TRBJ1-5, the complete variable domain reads EPEVTQTPSHQVTQMGQEVILRCVPISNHLYFYWYRQILGQKVEFLVSFYNNEISEKSEIFDDQFSVERPDGSNFTLKIRSTKLEDSAMYFCASSAGQGYQPQHFGDGTRLSIL.

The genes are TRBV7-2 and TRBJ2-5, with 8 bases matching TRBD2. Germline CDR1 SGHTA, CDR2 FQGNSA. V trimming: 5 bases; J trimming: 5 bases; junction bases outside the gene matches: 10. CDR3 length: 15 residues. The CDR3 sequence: CASSHQRGPSETQYF. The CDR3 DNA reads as TGTGCCAGCAGCCATCAGCGGGGGCCTTCGGAGACCCAGTACTTC.

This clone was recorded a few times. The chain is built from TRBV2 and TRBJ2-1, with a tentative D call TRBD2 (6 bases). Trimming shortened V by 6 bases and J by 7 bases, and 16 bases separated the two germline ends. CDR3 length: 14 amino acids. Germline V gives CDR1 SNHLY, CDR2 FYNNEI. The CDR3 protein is CASRPWDWNNEQFF. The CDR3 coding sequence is TGTGCCAGCAGACCCTGGGACTGGAATAATGAGCAGTTCTTC.

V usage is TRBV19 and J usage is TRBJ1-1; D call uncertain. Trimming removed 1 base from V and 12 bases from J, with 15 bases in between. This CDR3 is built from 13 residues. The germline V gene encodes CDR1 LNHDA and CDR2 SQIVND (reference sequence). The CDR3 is CASSIGLARGTFF. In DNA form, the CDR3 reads TGTGCCAGTAGTATAGGGTTGGCCCGCGGGACTTTCTTT.

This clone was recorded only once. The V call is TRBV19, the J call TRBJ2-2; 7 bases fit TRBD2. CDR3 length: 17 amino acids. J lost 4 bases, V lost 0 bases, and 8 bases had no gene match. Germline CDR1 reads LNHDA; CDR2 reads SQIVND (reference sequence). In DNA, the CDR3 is TGTGCCAGTAGTATAGATGTGACGGGAGGAGGCACCGGGGAGCTGTTTTTT. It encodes CASSIDVTGGGTGELFF.

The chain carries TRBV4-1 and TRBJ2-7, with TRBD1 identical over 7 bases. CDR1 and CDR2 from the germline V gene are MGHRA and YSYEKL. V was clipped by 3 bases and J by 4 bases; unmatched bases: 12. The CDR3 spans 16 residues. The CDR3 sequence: CASSHPARDRNYEQYF. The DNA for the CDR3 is TGCGCCAGCAGCCATCCCGCCCGGGACAGAAATTACGAGCAGTACTTC.

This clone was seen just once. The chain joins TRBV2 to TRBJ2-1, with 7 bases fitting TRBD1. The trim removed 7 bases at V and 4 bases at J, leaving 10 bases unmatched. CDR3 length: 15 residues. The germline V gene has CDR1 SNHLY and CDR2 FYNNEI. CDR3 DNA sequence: TGTGCCAGCAACCCAGTCGAGGGACAGTACAATGAGCAGTTCTTC. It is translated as CASNPVEGQYNEQFF.

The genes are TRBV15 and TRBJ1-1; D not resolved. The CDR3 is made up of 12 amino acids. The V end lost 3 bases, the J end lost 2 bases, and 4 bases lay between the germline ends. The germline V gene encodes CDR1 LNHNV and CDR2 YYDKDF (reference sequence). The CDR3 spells CATSSINTEAFF. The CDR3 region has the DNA TGTGCCACCAGCAGCATCAACACTGAAGCTTTCTTT.

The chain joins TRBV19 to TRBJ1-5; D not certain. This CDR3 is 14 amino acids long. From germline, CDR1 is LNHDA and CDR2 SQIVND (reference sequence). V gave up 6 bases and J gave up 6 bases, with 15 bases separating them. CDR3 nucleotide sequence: TGTGCCAGTAGCCTGGGAGGGTTTGGTCAGCCCCAGCATTTT. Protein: CASSLGGFGQPQHF.

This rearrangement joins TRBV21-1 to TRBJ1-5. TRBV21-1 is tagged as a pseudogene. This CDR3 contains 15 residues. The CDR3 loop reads CASSKDNGNNQPQHF. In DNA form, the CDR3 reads TGTGCCAGCAGCAAAGATAACGGTAACAATCAGCCCCAGCATTTT.

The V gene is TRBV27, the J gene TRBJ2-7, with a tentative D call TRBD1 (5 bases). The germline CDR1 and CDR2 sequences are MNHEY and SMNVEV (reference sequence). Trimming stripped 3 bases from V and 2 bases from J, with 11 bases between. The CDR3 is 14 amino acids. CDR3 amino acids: CASSFRASTYEQYF. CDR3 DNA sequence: TGTGCCAGCAGTTTCAGGGCGTCAACCTACGAGCAGTACTTC.

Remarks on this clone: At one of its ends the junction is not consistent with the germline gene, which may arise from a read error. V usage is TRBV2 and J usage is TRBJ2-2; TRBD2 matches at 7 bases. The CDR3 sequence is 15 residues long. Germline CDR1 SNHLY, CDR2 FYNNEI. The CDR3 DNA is TGTGCCAGCACTGAAAGCGGGGCGAACACCGGGGAGCTGTTTTTT. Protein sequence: CASTESGANTGELFF.

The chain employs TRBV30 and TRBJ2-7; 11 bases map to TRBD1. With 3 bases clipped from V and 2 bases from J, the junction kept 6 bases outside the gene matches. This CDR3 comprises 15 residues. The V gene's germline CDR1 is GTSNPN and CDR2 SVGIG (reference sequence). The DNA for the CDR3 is TGTGCCTGGAGCTTGGGACAGGGGGGAACCTACGAGCAGTACTTC. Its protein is CAWSLGQGGTYEQYF.

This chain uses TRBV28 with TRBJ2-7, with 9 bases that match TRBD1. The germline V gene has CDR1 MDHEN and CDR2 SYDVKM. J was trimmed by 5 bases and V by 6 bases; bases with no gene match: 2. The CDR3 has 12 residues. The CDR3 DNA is TGTGCCAGCAGCACAGGGGGCCACGAGCAGTACTTC. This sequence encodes CASSTGGHEQYF.

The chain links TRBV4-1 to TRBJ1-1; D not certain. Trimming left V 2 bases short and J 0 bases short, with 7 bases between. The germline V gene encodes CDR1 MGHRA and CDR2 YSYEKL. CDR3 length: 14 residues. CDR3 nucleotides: TGCGCCAGCAGCCAAACGGGGATGAACACTGAAGCTTTCTTT. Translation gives CASSQTGMNTEAFF.

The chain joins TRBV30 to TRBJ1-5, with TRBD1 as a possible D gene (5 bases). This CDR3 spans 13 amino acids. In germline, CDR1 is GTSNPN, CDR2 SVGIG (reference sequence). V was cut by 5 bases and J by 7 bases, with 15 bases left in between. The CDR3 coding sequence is TGTGCCTGGGGCAGGGCCTTGAGACAGCCCCAGCATTTT. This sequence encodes CAWGRALRQPQHF.

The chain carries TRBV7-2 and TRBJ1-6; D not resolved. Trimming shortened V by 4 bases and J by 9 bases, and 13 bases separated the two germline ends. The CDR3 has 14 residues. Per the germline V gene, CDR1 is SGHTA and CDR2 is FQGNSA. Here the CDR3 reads CASSSAGKASPLHF. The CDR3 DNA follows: TGTGCCAGCAGCTCTGCCGGGAAGGCTTCACCCCTCCACTTT.

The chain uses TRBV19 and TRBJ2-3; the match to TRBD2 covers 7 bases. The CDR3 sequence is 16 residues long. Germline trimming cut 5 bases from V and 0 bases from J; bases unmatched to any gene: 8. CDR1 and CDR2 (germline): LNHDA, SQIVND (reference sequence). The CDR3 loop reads CASSGLAASSTDTQYF. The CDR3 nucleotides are TGTGCCAGTAGTGGGCTAGCGGCTTCTAGCACAGATACGCAGTATTTT.

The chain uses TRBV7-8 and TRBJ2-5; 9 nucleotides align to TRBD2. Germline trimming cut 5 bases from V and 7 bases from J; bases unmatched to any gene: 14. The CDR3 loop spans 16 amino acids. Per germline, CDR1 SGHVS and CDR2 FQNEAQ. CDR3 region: CASSLTRVAGEGTQYF. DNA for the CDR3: TGTGCCAGCAGCCTAACGAGGGTAGCGGGGGAGGGGACCCAGTACTTC.

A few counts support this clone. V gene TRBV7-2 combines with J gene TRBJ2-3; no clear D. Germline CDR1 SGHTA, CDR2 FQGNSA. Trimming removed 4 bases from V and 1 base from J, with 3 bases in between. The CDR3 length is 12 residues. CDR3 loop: CASSSGTDTQYF. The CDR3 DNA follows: TGTGCCAGCAGCTCGGGCACAGATACGCAGTATTTT.

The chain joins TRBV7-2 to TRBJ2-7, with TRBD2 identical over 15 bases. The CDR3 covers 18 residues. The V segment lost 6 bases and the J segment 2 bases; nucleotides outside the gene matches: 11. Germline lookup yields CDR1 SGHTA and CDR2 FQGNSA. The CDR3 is CASSFTGTSGRNAYEQYF. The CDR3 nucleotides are TGTGCCAGCAGTTTCACCGGGACTAGCGGGAGGAACGCCTACGAGCAGTACTTC.

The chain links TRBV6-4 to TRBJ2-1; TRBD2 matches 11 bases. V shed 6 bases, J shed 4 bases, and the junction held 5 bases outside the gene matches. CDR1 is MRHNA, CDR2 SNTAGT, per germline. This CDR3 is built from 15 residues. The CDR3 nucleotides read TGTGCCAGCAGCCTTAGCGGGGGGGCTTACAATGAGCAGTTCTTC. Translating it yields CASSLSGGAYNEQFF.

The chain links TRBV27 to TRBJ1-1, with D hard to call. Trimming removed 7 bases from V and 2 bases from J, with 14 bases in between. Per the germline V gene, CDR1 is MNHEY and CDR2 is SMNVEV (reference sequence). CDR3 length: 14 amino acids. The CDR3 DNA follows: TGTGCCAGCACAGAAAACTACGAAAACACTGAAGCTTTCTTT. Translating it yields CASTENYENTEAFF.

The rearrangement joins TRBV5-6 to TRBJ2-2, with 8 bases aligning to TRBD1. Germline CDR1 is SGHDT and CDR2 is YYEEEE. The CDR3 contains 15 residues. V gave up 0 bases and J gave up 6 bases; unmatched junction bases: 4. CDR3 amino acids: CASSLGQGKAGELFF. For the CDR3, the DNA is TGTGCCAGCAGCTTGGGACAGGGGAAGGCCGGGGAGCTGTTTTTT.

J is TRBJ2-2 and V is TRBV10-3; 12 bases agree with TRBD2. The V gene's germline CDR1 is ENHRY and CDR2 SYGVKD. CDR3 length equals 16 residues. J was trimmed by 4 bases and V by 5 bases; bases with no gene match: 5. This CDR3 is CAISPSGRVSTGELFF. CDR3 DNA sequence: TGTGCCATCAGTCCTAGCGGGAGGGTGAGCACCGGGGAGCTGTTTTTT.

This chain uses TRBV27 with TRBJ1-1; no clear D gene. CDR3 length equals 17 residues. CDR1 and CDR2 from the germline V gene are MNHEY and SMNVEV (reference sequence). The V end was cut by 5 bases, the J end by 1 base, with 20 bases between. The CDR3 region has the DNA TGTGCCAGCAGTGGACTACTCAAGGTGGGCAAGAACACTGAAGCTTTCTTT. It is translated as CASSGLLKVGKNTEAFF.

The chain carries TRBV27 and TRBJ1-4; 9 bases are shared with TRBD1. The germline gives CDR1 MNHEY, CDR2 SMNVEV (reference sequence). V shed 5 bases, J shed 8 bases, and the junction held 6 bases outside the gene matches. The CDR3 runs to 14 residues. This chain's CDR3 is CASSGQGSGEKLFF. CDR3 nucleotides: TGTGCCAGCAGTGGACAGGGGTCGGGGGAAAAACTGTTTTTT.

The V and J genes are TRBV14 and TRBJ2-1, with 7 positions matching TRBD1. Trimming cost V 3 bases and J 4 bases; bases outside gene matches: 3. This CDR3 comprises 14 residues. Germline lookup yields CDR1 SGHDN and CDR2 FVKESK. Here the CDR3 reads CASSQGQTYNEQFF. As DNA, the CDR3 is TGTGCCAGCAGCCAGGGACAGACATACAATGAGCAGTTCTTC. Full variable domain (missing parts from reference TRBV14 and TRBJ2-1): EAGVTQFPSHSVIEKGQTVTLRCDPISGHDNLYWYRRVMGKEIKFLLHFVKESKQDESGMPNNRFLAERTGGTYSTLKVQPAELEDSGVYFCASSQGQTYNEQFFGPGTRLTVL.